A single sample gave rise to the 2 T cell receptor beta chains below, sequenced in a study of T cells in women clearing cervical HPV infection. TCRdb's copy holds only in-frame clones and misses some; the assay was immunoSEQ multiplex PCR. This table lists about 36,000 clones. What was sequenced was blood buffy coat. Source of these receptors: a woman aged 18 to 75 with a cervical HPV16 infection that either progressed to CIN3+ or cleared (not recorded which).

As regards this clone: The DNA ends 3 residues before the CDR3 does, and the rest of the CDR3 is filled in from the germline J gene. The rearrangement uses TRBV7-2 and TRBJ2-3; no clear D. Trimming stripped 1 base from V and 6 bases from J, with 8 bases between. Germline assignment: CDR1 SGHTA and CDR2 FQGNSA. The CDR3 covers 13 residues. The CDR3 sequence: CASSLEMRDTQYF. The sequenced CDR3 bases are TGTGCCAGCAGCTTAGAAATGCGGGATACG.

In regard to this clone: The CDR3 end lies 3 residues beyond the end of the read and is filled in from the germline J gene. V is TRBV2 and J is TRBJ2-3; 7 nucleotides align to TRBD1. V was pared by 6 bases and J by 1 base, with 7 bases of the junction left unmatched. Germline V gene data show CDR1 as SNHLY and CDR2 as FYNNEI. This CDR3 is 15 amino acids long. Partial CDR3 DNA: TGTGCCAGCAGGGGACAGCCAGGGGGCACAGATACG. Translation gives CASRGQPGGTDT. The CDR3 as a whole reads CASRGQPGGTDTQYF.